This T cell receptor (beta chain) came from a study of blood T cell repertoires in COVID-19. In its sample, this clone was seen once. TCRdb keeps only in-frame clones here, not all; method: immunoSEQ multiplex PCR. The sample holds fewer than 50,000 clones, about 85% seen once. Trimming stripped 1 base from V and 0 bases from J, with 5 bases between. In germline, CDR1 is SGHKS, CDR2 YYEKEE (reference sequence). The CDR3 runs 14 residues. V is TRBV5-5 and J is TRBJ1-3, with D hard to call. The receptor comes from a man aged 60-69 years with COVID-19, enrolled during active disease. Sequencing input: peripheral blood. As DNA, the CDR3 is TGTGCCAGCAGCTTGCCCGTCTCTGGAAACACCATATATTTT. Translating it yields CASSLPVSGNTIYF.